These T cell receptor beta chains were read from a single sample in a study of blood T cell repertoires in COVID-19. Sequencing used immunoSEQ multiplex PCR; TCRdb keeps in-frame clones, though not all of them. The sample has about 240,000 clones, about 80% seen once; the top ten hold around 9.6%. Sequencing used peripheral blood. The receptors stem from a woman aged 80 or older with acute or convalescent COVID-19. Each CDR3 is given with its conserved first and last residue. The order of the fields is CDR3 protein, CDR3 DNA, clone size, D gene, V gene, J gene. The D gene is left open where the match is weak. Rows give clone size only sometimes, using once, few, many, or a class for an expanded clone.

CDR3aa: CASSQTRSNTGELFF; CDR3nt: TGTGCCAGCAGCCAGACTAGATCGAACACCGGGGAGCTGTTTTTT; abundance: NA; d_gene: NA; v_gene: TRBV3-1/TRBV3-2; j_gene: TRBJ2-2
CDR3aa: CASSLGTGVLGGNTIYF; CDR3nt: TGTGCCAGCAGCCTCGGGACAGGGGTTCTCGGGGGAAACACCATATATTTT; abundance: NA; d_gene: TRBD1; v_gene: TRBV11-2; j_gene: TRBJ1-3
CDR3aa: CASSLGQGGPGELFF; CDR3nt: TGTGCCAGCAGCTTGGGACAGGGCGGGCCCGGGGAGCTGTTTTTT; abundance: NA; d_gene: TRBD1; v_gene: TRBV11-3; j_gene: TRBJ2-2
CDR3aa: CASSKLGSGGYQETQYF; CDR3nt: TGTGCCAGCAGCAAACTGGGTAGCGGGGGGTACCAAGAGACCCAGTACTTC; abundance: NA; d_gene: NA; v_gene: TRBV21-1; j_gene: TRBJ2-5
CDR3aa: CASSLVGRGEGNEKLFF; CDR3nt: TGTGCCAGCAGCTTGGTGGGCAGGGGCGAGGGTAATGAAAAACTGTTTTTT; abundance: NA; d_gene: NA; v_gene: TRBV5-6; j_gene: TRBJ1-4
CDR3aa: CAWVTGAVDSPLHF; CDR3nt: TGTGCCTGGGTGACAGGGGCAGTGGATTCACCCCTCCACTTT; abundance: NA; d_gene: TRBD1; v_gene: TRBV30; j_gene: TRBJ1-6
CDR3aa: CASSFGTSGPSSYNEQFF; CDR3nt: TGTGCCAGCAGCTTCGGGACTAGCGGGCCGAGCTCCTACAATGAGCAGTTCTTC; abundance: NA; d_gene: TRBD2; v_gene: TRBV9; j_gene: TRBJ2-1
CDR3aa: CASRGGNTGELFF; CDR3nt: TGTGCCAGCAGAGGGGGGAACACCGGGGAGCTGTTTTTT; abundance: NA; d_gene: NA; v_gene: TRBV2; j_gene: TRBJ2-2
CDR3aa: CASSTTPAGEQYF; CDR3nt: TGTGCCAGTAGCACGACTCCTGCGGGCGAGCAGTACTTC; abundance: NA; d_gene: NA; v_gene: TRBV19; j_gene: TRBJ2-7
CDR3aa: CASSGTAYNEQFF; CDR3nt: TGTGCCAGCAGCGGTACAGCCTACAATGAGCAGTTCTTC; abundance: few; d_gene: NA; v_gene: TRBV7-9; j_gene: TRBJ2-1
CDR3aa: CASRGGGNTEAFF; CDR3nt: TGTGCCAGCAGAGGGGGTGGGAACACTGAAGCTTTCTTT; abundance: NA; d_gene: NA; v_gene: TRBV27; j_gene: TRBJ1-1
CDR3aa: CASSGRTVSNTGELFF; CDR3nt: TGTGCCAGCAGTGGGCGGACAGTCTCGAACACCGGGGAGCTGTTTTTT; abundance: NA; d_gene: NA; v_gene: TRBV6-1; j_gene: TRBJ2-2
CDR3aa: CASSYQGNYGYTF; CDR3nt: TGTGCCAGCAGTTACCAGGGGAACTATGGCTACACCTTC; abundance: NA; d_gene: NA; v_gene: TRBV2; j_gene: TRBJ1-2
CDR3aa: CASSYRTGSEAFF; CDR3nt: TGTGCCAGCAGCTATCGGACAGGCTCTGAAGCTTTCTTT; abundance: NA; d_gene: TRBD1; v_gene: TRBV11-1; j_gene: TRBJ1-1
CDR3aa: CASSPTKGQQLNEKLFF; CDR3nt: TGTGCCAGCAGCCCTACGAAGGGGCAGCAACTTAATGAAAAACTGTTTTTT; abundance: few; d_gene: NA; v_gene: TRBV7-9; j_gene: TRBJ1-4
CDR3aa: CASSSRDRVSPLHF; CDR3nt: TGTGCCAGCAGCTCCCGGGACAGGGTATCGCCCCTCCACTTT; abundance: NA; d_gene: TRBD1; v_gene: TRBV7-2; j_gene: TRBJ1-6
CDR3aa: CASSLRREAPLHF; CDR3nt: TGTGCCAGCAGCTTACGGAGGGAGGCACCCCTCCACTTT; abundance: few; d_gene: NA; v_gene: TRBV7-9; j_gene: TRBJ1-6
CDR3aa: CASSQWTGGIPGANVLTF; CDR3nt: TGTGCCAGCAGCCAGTGGACAGGGGGAATCCCTGGGGCCAACGTCCTGACTTTC; abundance: NA; d_gene: TRBD1; v_gene: TRBV6-2/TRBV6-3; j_gene: TRBJ2-6
CDR3aa: CASSPLEADTQYF; CDR3nt: TGTGCCAGCTCACCACTAGAGGCAGATACGCAGTATTTT; abundance: NA; d_gene: NA; v_gene: TRBV18; j_gene: TRBJ2-3
CDR3aa: CASSFKTSGYNEQFF; CDR3nt: TGTGCCAGCAGCTTTAAGACTAGCGGTTACAATGAGCAGTTCTTC; abundance: NA; d_gene: TRBD2; v_gene: TRBV7-8; j_gene: TRBJ2-1
CDR3aa: CASSASGTGRRETQYF; CDR3nt: TGTGCCAGCAGCGCTTCGGGGACAGGGAGGAGAGAGACCCAGTACTTC; abundance: NA; d_gene: TRBD1; v_gene: TRBV9; j_gene: TRBJ2-5
CDR3aa: CASSLEGRGGETQYF; CDR3nt: TGTGCCAGCAGCTTGGAGGGCCGGGGAGGGGAGACCCAGTACTTC; abundance: NA; d_gene: TRBD2; v_gene: TRBV5-8; j_gene: TRBJ2-5
CDR3aa: CASSRETSGIETQYF; CDR3nt: TGTGCCAGCTCACGGGAGACTAGCGGAATAGAGACCCAGTACTTC; abundance: NA; d_gene: TRBD2; v_gene: TRBV18; j_gene: TRBJ2-5
CDR3aa: CASTPLGTGEAGANVLTF; CDR3nt: TGTGCCAGCACGCCCCTCGGGACAGGGGAGGCTGGGGCCAACGTCCTGACTTTC; abundance: once; d_gene: TRBD1; v_gene: TRBV5-4; j_gene: TRBJ2-6
CDR3aa: CASTSTGSNQPQHF; CDR3nt: TGTGCCAGCACCTCTACGGGAAGCAATCAGCCCCAGCATTTT; abundance: NA; d_gene: NA; v_gene: TRBV28; j_gene: TRBJ1-5
CDR3aa: CATSRDRGITNEKLFF; CDR3nt: TGTGCCACCAGCAGAGACAGGGGAATCACTAATGAAAAACTGTTTTTT; abundance: NA; d_gene: NA; v_gene: TRBV15; j_gene: TRBJ1-4
CDR3aa: CASSPRTSGVTDTQYF; CDR3nt: TGTGCCAGCAGCCCTCGGACTAGCGGGGTCACAGATACGCAGTATTTT; abundance: few; d_gene: TRBD2; v_gene: TRBV7-6; j_gene: TRBJ2-3
CDR3aa: CASTPERGGLVPDTQYF; CDR3nt: TGTGCCAGCACCCCGGAGCGGGGGGGCCTTGTCCCAGATACGCAGTATTTT; abundance: NA; d_gene: TRBD2; v_gene: TRBV5-4; j_gene: TRBJ2-3
CDR3aa: CASSQWVRRGAENEQFF; CDR3nt: TGTGCCAGCAGTCAATGGGTCCGTCGGGGGGCGGAGAATGAGCAGTTCTTC; abundance: few; d_gene: NA; v_gene: TRBV6-6; j_gene: TRBJ2-1
CDR3aa: CASSRSGDRGLRTIYF; CDR3nt: TGCGCCAGCAGCCGTTCCGGGGACAGGGGCTTAAGGACCATATATTTT; abundance: NA; d_gene: TRBD1; v_gene: TRBV5-1; j_gene: TRBJ1-3
CDR3aa: CASTGSPSNQPQHF; CDR3nt: TGTGCCAGCACCGGGTCACCTAGCAATCAGCCCCAGCATTTT; abundance: NA; d_gene: NA; v_gene: TRBV28; j_gene: TRBJ1-5
CDR3aa: CASSSLGQGALSYEQYF; CDR3nt: TGTGCCAGCAGCTCCTTGGGACAGGGGGCCCTCTCCTACGAGCAGTACTTC; abundance: NA; d_gene: TRBD1; v_gene: TRBV11-3; j_gene: TRBJ2-7
CDR3aa: CASSLWVPGAGSGGYTF; CDR3nt: TGTGCCAGCAGTTTATGGGTCCCAGGGGCTGGGTCGGGAGGCTACACCTTC; abundance: NA; d_gene: NA; v_gene: TRBV27; j_gene: TRBJ1-2
CDR3aa: CASSPPPTGSTEAFF; CDR3nt: TGTGCCAGCAGCCCGCCCCCCACAGGGAGCACTGAAGCTTTCTTT; abundance: once; d_gene: NA; v_gene: TRBV7-2; j_gene: TRBJ1-1
CDR3aa: CASSRTGVSGANVLTF; CDR3nt: TGTGCCAGCAGTCGTACAGGGGTGTCTGGGGCCAACGTCCTGACTTTC; abundance: NA; d_gene: TRBD1; v_gene: TRBV7-2; j_gene: TRBJ2-6
CDR3aa: CASSLGQAGVVGELFF; CDR3nt: TGTGCCAGCAGCTTAGGCCAAGCGGGGGTGGTCGGGGAGCTGTTTTTT; abundance: NA; d_gene: TRBD2; v_gene: TRBV7-6; j_gene: TRBJ2-2
CDR3aa: CASSLVRSGGNQPQHF; CDR3nt: TGTGCCAGCAGCTTAGTTAGGTCTGGAGGCAATCAGCCCCAGCATTTT; abundance: few; d_gene: NA; v_gene: TRBV11-2; j_gene: TRBJ1-5
CDR3aa: CASSSTSGGANEKLFF; CDR3nt: TGCGCCAGCAGCTCAACGTCCGGGGGGGCTAATGAAAAACTGTTTTTT; abundance: NA; d_gene: NA; v_gene: TRBV5-1; j_gene: TRBJ1-4
CDR3aa: CASSQGLAGGYNEQFF; CDR3nt: TGCGCCAGCAGCCAAGGACTAGCGGGGGGCTACAATGAGCAGTTCTTC; abundance: NA; d_gene: TRBD2; v_gene: TRBV4-1; j_gene: TRBJ2-1
CDR3aa: CASSQGTGDQYEQYF; CDR3nt: TGCGCCAGCAGCCAGGGGACAGGGGACCAATACGAGCAGTACTTC; abundance: NA; d_gene: TRBD1; v_gene: TRBV4-1; j_gene: TRBJ2-7
CDR3aa: CASSEALAIWGTEAFF; CDR3nt: TGTGCCAGCAGTGAAGCGCTAGCGATTTGGGGCACTGAAGCTTTCTTT; abundance: NA; d_gene: NA; v_gene: TRBV6-1; j_gene: TRBJ1-1
CDR3aa: CASSLNRGLSEKLFF; CDR3nt: TGTGCCAGCAGCTTAAACAGGGGGCTGAGTGAAAAACTGTTTTTT; abundance: NA; d_gene: TRBD1; v_gene: TRBV7-6; j_gene: TRBJ1-4